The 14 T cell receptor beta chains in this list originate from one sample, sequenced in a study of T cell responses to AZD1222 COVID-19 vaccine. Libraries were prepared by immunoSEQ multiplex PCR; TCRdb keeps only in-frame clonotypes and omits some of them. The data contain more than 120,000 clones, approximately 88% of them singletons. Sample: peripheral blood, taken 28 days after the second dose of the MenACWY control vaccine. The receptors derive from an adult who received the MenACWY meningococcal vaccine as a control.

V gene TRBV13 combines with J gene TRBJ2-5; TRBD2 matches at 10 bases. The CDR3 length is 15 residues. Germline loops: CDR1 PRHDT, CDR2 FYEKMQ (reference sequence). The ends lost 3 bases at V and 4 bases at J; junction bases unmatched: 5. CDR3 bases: TGTGCCAGCAGCTTGAGCGGGGGGGCGTTAGAGACCCAGTACTTC. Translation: CASSLSGGALETQYF.

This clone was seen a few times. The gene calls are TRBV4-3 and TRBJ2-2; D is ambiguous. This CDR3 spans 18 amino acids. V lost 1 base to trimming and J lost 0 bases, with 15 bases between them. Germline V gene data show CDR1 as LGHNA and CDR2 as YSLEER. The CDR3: CASSQVVASLSNTGELFF. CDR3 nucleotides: TGCGCCAGCAGCCAAGTTGTGGCCAGTCTTTCGAACACCGGGGAGCTGTTTTTT.

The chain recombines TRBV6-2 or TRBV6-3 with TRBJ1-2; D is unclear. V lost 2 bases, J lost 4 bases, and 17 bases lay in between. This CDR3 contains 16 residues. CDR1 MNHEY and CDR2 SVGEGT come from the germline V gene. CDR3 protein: CASSYDGLGRGYGYTF. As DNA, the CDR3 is TGTGCCAGCAGTTACGACGGCCTTGGCCGGGGCTATGGCTACACCTTC.

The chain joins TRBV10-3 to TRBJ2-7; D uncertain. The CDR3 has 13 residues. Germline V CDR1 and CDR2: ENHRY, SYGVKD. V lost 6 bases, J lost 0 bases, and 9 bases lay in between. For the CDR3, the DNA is TGTGCCATCAGGGGCAGCAGCTCCTACGAGCAGTACTTC. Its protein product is CAIRGSSSYEQYF.

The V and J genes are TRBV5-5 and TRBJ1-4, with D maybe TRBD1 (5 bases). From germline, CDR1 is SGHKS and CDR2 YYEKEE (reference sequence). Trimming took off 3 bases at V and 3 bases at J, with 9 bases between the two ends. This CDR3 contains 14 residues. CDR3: CASSSGTANEKLFF. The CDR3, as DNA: TGTGCCAGCAGCTCCGGGACGGCTAATGAAAAACTGTTTTTT.

This CDR3 is CASRSGLRGNQPQHF. The CDR3 DNA follows: TGTGCCAGCAGAAGCGGCTTAAGGGGCAATCAGCCCCAGCATTTT. This chain connects TRBV28 to TRBJ1-5, with D unresolved. The V end was cut by 6 bases, the J end by 2 bases, with 14 bases between. CDR1 is MDHEN, CDR2 SYDVKM, per germline. The CDR3 runs 15 residues.

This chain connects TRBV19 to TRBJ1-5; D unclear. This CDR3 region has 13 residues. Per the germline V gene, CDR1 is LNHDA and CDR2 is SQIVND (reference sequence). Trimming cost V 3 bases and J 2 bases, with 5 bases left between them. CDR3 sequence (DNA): TGTGCCAGTAGTATTACGGGCAATCAGCCCCAGCATTTT. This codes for CASSITGNQPQHF.

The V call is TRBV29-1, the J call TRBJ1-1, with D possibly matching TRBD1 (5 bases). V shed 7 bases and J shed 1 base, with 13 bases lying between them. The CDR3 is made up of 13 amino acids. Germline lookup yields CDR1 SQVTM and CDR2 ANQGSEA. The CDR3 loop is CSASEGTNTEAFF. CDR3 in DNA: TGCAGCGCGTCGGAAGGGACGAACACTGAAGCTTTCTTT.

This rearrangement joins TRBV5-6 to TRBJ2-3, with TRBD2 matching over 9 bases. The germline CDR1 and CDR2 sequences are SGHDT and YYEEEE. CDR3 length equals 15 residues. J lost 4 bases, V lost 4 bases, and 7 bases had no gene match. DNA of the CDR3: TGTGCCAGCAGCCAGTTTAGCGGGAGACCAGATACGCAGTATTTT. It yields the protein CASSQFSGRPDTQYF.

The CDR3 loop is CASTATSGGASYNEQFF. The CDR3 DNA is TGTGCCAGCACTGCGACTAGCGGGGGGGCCTCCTACAATGAGCAGTTCTTC. V gene TRBV5-4 combines with J gene TRBJ2-1; 14 bases match TRBD2. With 6 bases clipped from V and 0 bases from J, the junction kept 5 bases outside the gene matches. The CDR3 covers 17 residues. Germline loops: CDR1 SGHNT, CDR2 YYREEE (reference sequence). Filled out from reference TRBV5-4 and TRBJ2-1, the complete variable domain reads ETGVTQSPTHLIKTRGQQVTLRCSSQSGHNTVSWYQQALGQGPQFIFQYYREEENGRGNFPPRFSGLQFPNYSSELNVNALELDDSALYLCASTATSGGASYNEQFFGPGTRLTVL.

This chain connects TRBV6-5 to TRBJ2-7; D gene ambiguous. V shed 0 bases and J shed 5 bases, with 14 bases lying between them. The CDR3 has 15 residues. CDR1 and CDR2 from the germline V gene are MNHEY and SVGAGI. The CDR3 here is CASSYSGYRVHEQYF. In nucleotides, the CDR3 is TGTGCCAGCAGTTACTCCGGGTATCGGGTCCACGAGCAGTACTTC.

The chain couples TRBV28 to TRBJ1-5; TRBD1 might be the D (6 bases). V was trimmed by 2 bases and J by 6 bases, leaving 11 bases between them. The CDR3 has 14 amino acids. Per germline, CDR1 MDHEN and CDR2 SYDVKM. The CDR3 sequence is CASSLRGVPQPQHF. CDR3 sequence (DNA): TGTGCCAGCAGTTTAAGGGGGGTTCCTCAGCCCCAGCATTTT.

The CDR3 reads CASGEDTEAFF. The CDR3 DNA is TGTGCCAGCGGAGAAGACACTGAAGCTTTCTTT. This rearrangement joins TRBV5-6 to TRBJ1-1; no clear D gene. Trimming took off 7 bases at V and 3 bases at J, with 7 bases between the two ends. The CDR3 is made up of 11 amino acids. Germline V lookup: CDR1 SGHDT, CDR2 YYEEEE. The whole variable domain, remainder taken from reference TRBV5-6 and TRBJ1-1, is DAGVTQSPTHLIKTRGQQVTLRCSPKSGHDTVSWYQQALGQGPQFIFQYYEEEERQRGNFPDRFSGHQFPNYSSELNVNALLLGDSALYLCASGEDTEAFFGQGTRLTVV.

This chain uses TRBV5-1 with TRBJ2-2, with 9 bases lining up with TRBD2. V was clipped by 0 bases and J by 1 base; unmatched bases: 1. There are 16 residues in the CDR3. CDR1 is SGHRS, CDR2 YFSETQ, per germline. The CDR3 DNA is TGCGCCAGCAGCTTGGATAGCGGGAGGAACACCGGGGAGCTGTTTTTT. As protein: CASSLDSGRNTGELFF.